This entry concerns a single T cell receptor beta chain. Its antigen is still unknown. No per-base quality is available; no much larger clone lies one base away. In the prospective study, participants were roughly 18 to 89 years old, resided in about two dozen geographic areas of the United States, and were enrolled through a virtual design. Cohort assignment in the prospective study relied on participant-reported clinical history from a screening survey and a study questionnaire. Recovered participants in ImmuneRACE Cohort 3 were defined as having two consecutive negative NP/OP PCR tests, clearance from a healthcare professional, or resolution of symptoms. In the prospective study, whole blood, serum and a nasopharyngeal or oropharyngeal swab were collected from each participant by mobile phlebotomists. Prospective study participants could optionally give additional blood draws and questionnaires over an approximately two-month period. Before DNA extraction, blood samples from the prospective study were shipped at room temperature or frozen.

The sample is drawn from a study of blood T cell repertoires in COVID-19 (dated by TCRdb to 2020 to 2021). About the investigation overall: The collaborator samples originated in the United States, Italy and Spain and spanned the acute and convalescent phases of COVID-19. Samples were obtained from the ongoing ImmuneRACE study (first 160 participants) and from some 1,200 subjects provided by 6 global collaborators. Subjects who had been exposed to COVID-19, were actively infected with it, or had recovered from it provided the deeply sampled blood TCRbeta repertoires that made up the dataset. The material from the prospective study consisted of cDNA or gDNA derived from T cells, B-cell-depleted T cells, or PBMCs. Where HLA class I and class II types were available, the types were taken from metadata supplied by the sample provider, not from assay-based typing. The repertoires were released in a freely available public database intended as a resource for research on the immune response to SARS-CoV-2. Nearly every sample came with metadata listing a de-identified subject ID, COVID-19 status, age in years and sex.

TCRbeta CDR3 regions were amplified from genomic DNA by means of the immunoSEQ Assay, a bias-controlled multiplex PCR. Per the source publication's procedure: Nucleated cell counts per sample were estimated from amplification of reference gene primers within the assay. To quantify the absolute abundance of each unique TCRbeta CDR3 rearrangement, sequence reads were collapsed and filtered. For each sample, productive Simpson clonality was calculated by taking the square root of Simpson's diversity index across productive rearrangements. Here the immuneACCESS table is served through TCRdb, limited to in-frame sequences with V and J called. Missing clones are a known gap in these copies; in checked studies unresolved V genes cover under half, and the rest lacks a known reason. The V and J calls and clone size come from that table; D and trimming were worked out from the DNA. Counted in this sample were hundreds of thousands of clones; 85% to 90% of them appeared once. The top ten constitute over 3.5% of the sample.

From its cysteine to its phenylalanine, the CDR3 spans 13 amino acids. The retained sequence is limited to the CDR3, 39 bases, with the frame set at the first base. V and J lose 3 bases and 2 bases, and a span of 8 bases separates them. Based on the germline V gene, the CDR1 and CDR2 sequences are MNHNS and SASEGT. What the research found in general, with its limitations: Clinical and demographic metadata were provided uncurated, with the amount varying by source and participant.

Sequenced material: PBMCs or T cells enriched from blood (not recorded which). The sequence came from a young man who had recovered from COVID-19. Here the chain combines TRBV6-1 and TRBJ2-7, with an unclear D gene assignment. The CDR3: CASSEVQPYEQYF. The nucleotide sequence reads TGTGCCAGCAGTGAGGTACAACCCTACGAGCAGTACTTC.